This TCR beta chain was found in a study of human T cells and chemical hapten exposure. TCRdb fed the RACE reads into MiXCR, producing one record per CDR3 protein. The table lists 96,000 or so distinct CDR3 sequences, 9.3% of them singletons. J was trimmed by 5 bases and V by 6 bases; bases with no gene match: 9. In germline, CDR1 is MNHNY, CDR2 SVGAGI (reference sequence). The CDR3 is made up of 16 amino acids. The time point was: patch test 2, 6 weeks after DPC sensitization. The treatment was: therapeutic diphenylcyclopropenone sensitization with weekly scalp DPC. V usage is TRBV6-6 and J usage is TRBJ2-3; 12 nucleotides align to TRBD2. The sequence was collected from a woman between 35 and 50 years old with alopecia areata. Some clones in this sample may be carry-over from other donors' samples. The specimen was whole blood, collected in connection with sensitization to the hapten diphenylcyclopropenone (DPC). This CDR3 reads CASSPRLAGVGDTQYF. CDR3 DNA sequence: TGTGCCAGCAGCCCTAGACTAGCGGGAGTTGGAGATACGCAGTATTTT.